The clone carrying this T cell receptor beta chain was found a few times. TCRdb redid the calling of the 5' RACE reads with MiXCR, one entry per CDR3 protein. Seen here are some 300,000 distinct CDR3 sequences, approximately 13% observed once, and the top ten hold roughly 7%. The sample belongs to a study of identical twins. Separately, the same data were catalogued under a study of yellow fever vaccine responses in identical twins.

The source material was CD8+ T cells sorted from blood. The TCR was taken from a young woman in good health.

In DNA form, the CDR3 reads TGCGCCAGCAGCCAAGATCTTGGGGGCCGGAGGACCGGGGAGCTGTTTTTT. It codes for CASSQDLGGRRTGELFF. This sequence joins TRBV4-1 and TRBJ2-2, with D perhaps TRBD1 (6 bases). The CDR3 has 17 amino acids. Germline CDR1 is MGHRA and CDR2 is YSYEKL. The V end was cut by 0 bases, the J end by 5 bases, with 16 bases between.